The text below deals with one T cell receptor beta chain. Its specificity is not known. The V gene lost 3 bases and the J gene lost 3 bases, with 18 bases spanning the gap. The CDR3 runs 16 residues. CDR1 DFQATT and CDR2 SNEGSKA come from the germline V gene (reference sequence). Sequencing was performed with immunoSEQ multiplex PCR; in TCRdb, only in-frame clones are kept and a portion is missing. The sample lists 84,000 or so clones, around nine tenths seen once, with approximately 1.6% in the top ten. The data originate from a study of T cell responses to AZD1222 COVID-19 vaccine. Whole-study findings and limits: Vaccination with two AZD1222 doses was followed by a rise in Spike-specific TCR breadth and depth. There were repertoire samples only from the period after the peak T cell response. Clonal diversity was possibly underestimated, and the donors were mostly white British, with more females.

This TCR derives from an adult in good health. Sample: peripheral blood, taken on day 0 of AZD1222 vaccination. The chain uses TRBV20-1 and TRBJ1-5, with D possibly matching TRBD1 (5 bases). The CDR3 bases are TGCAGTGCTAGTTCAGTGGACGCAGGGAACAATCAGCCCCAGCATTTT. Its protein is CSASSVDAGNNQPQHF.